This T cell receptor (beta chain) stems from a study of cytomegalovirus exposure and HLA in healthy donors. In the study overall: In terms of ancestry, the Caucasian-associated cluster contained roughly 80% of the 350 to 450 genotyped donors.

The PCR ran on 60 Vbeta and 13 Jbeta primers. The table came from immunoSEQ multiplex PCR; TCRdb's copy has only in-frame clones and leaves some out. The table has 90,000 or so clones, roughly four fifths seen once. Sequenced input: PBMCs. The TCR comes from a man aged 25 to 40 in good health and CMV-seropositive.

CDR3 region: CASSQAGGSTYNEQFF. The CDR3 nucleotides are TGTGCCAGCAGCCAAGCGGGGGGGTCAACCTACAATGAGCAGTTCTTC. The chain combines TRBV14 with TRBJ2-1; 8 bases agree with TRBD2. This CDR3 contains 16 residues. The ends lost 1 base at V and 2 bases at J; junction bases unmatched: 4. The germline CDR1 and CDR2 sequences are SGHDN and FVKESK.